The entry below describes one T cell receptor (beta chain). What it binds is unknown. The entry originates in a study of T cell responses to AZD1222 COVID-19 vaccine. Findings and limits, study-wide: Repertoires in all cases were sampled only once the peak T cell response had passed. CD4 TCRs associated with vaccination spanned spike, dominating at 160-218 and 743-854. Baseline seropositivity occurred in only a handful of AZD1222 recipients.

TCRdb's copy holds only in-frame clones and misses some; the assay was immunoSEQ multiplex PCR. The data hold 45,000 to 55,000 clones, with about 81% observed a single time. The CDR3 covers 15 residues. Trimming removed 4 bases at V and 11 bases at J, with 19 bases between. Per the germline V gene, CDR1 is SGHDT and CDR2 is YYEEEE. The sequence derives from an adult in good health. The sequencing here drew on peripheral blood, taken on day 0 of AZD1222 vaccination. The J gene is TRBJ1-6, the V gene TRBV5-6; a weak D match, TRBD1 (6 bases). The CDR3 region is CASSPGGGPGTPLHF. The CDR3 nucleotides are TGTGCCAGCAGCCCGGGAGGGGGGCCAGGGACACCCCTCCACTTT.